Included here is one T cell receptor beta chain sequence, with context. The antigen remains unidentified. General observations from the study: Tumor Treg TCRs overlapped most with tumor naive CD4+ cells.

The V gene lost 3 bases and the J gene lost 6 bases, with 12 bases spanning the gap. This CDR3 has 14 residues. After constant-region reverse-primer amplification, full-length variable regions underwent semi-nested PCR with Nested Universal Primer A. TCRdb re-called the 5' RACE reads through MiXCR, storing one row per CDR3 protein. There are 35,000 to 50,000 distinct CDR3 sequences in the sample; 30% occur only once, and approximately 4.1% lies in the top ten. The TCR originated in a female donor with breast cancer. The specimen was tumor-infiltrating memory CD4+ T cells sorted from the breast tumor. Subset denoted: memory CD4+ T cells, CD4+CD45RO+CD25-. V and J are TRBV12-3 or TRBV12-4 and TRBJ2-1; perhaps TRBD1 as D (6 bases). CDR3 bases: TGTGCCAGCAGTTTTTCGCCACAGGGCAATGAGCAGTTCTTC. It is translated as CASSFSPQGNEQFF.